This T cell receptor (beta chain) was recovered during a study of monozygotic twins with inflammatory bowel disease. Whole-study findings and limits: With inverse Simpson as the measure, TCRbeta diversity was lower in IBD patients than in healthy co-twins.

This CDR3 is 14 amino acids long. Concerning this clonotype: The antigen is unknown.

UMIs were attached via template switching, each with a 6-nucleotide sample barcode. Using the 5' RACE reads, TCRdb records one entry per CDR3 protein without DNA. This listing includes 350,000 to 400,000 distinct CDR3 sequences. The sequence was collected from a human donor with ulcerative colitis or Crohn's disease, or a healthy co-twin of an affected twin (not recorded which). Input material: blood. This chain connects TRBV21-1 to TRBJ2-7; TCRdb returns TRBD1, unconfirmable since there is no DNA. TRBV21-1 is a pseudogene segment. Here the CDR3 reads CASSTTGVRYEQYF.